These 20 T cell receptor beta chains originate from one sample sequenced in a study of blood T cells in healthy people across ages. Together with a sample-barcoded 5' primer, a J-beta primer mix was included in a second PCR lasting about 6 to 11 cycles. TCRdb re-called the 5' RACE reads through MiXCR, storing one row per CDR3 protein. The profile covers about 1,500,000 distinct CDR3 sequences, with about 40% appearing a single time and roughly 7.9% taken by the ten largest. The source material was blood. The origin of the receptors is a young woman in good health.

This clonotype was seen a handful of times. It may be a read error: a sequence one base away is much more abundant. This chain uses TRBV7-2 with TRBJ2-3; 9 bases agree with TRBD1. The trim removed 6 bases at V and 2 bases at J, leaving 3 bases unmatched. CDR1 and CDR2 from the germline V gene are SGHTA and FQGNSA. This CDR3 contains 14 residues. The CDR3 region is CASRRTGVTDTQYF. For the CDR3, the DNA is TGTGCCAGCAGGCGGACAGGGGTCACAGATACGCAGTATTTT.

The rearrangement joins TRBV5-1 to TRBJ1-2; a possible D gene is TRBD1 (5 bases). Germline V lookup: CDR1 SGHRS, CDR2 YFSETQ. The V end lost 1 base, the J end lost 3 bases, and 19 bases lay between the germline ends. The CDR3 loop spans 17 amino acids. DNA for the CDR3: TGCGCCAGCAGCTTGAGGTCTTCAGGGATCGTGGACTATGGCTACACCTTC. Translated, it gives CASSLRSSGIVDYGYTF.

This sequence joins TRBV20-1 and TRBJ1-6, with a weak D call TRBD1 (5 bases). V was pared by 7 bases and J by 8 bases, with 21 bases between. Germline CDR1 DFQATT, CDR2 SNEGSKA (reference sequence). The CDR3 extends over 15 amino acids. This CDR3 reads CSVKGTGRDHSPLHF. For the CDR3, the DNA is TGCAGTGTCAAGGGTACGGGACGGGACCATTCACCCCTCCACTTT.

The chain carries TRBV21-1 and TRBJ1-2; the table's D call, TRBD1, was not checked against the DNA. TRBV21-1 is designated a pseudogene. The CDR3 has 14 amino acids. The CDR3, as DNA: TGTGCCAGCAGCAAAGCAGGGACAGGGTGGTGCTACACCTTC. Translated, it gives CASSKAGTGWCYTF.

The table lists this clonotype with a few counts. The chain recombines TRBV13 with TRBJ2-1, with TRBD2 as a possible D gene (6 bases). Germline values: CDR1 PRHDT, CDR2 FYEKMQ (reference sequence). The CDR3 length is 16 residues. Trimming stripped 4 bases from V and 4 bases from J, with 17 bases between. The CDR3: CASSSPDQGLYNEQFF. In DNA, the CDR3 is TGTGCCAGCAGCTCCCCCGACCAGGGACTGTACAATGAGCAGTTCTTC.

The rearrangement joins TRBV5-4 to TRBJ2-7, with D tentatively TRBD1 or TRBD2 (5 bases each). The CDR3 runs to 16 residues. The V end lost 0 bases, the J end lost 7 bases, and 20 bases lay between the germline ends. CDR1 is SGHNT, CDR2 YYREEE, per germline (reference sequence). CDR3 in DNA: TGTGCCAGCAGCTTGGGTGGGGGTTTTAGCAACTATGAGCAGTACTTC. Protein sequence: CASSLGGGFSNYEQYF. The variable domain in full, completed from reference TRBV5-4 and TRBJ2-7, reads ETGVTQSPTHLIKTRGQQVTLRCSSQSGHNTVSWYQQALGQGPQFIFQYYREEENGRGNFPPRFSGLQFPNYSSELNVNALELDDSALYLCASSLGGGFSNYEQYFGPGTRLTVT.

V gene TRBV3-1 combines with J gene TRBJ2-3; D possibly uses TRBD1 or TRBD2 (5 bases each). The CDR3 loop spans 15 amino acids. Germline loops: CDR1 LGHDT, CDR2 YNNKEL (reference sequence). Trimming left V 3 bases short and J 2 bases short, with 12 bases between. The CDR3 region is CASSHQGVATDTQYF. The CDR3 nucleotides read TGTGCCAGCAGCCACCAGGGAGTGGCCACAGATACGCAGTATTTT.

The chain links TRBV7-9 to TRBJ2-1; no definite D call. CDR1 SEHNR and CDR2 FQNEAQ come from the germline V gene (reference sequence). The CDR3 loop spans 15 amino acids. Trimming removed 0 bases from V and 5 bases from J, with 11 bases in between. DNA of the CDR3: TGTGCCAGCAGCTTAGCGGGATACCCGAACAATGAGCAGTTCTTC. The encoded protein is CASSLAGYPNNEQFF. The full variable domain, its missing parts supplied by reference TRBV7-9 and TRBJ2-1, is DTGVSQNPRHKITKRGQNVTFRCDPISEHNRLYWYRQTLGQGPEFLTYFQNEAQLEKSRLLSDRFSAERPKGSFSTLEIQRTEQGDSAMYLCASSLAGYPNNEQFFGPGTRLTVL.

V and J are TRBV4-1 and TRBJ1-6; D ambiguous. Trimming stripped 1 base from V and 0 bases from J, with 10 bases between. The germline CDR1 and CDR2 sequences are MGHRA and YSYEKL. The CDR3 sequence is 17 residues long. CDR3: CASSQGVASSYNSPLHF. CDR3 DNA: TGCGCCAGCAGCCAAGGGGTGGCTAGCTCCTATAATTCACCCCTCCACTTT.

There are a few counts of this clonotype. This chain connects TRBV20-1 to TRBJ2-7; 7 positions agree with TRBD1. Germline trimming cut 4 bases from V and 3 bases from J; bases unmatched to any gene: 6. The CDR3 is made up of 13 amino acids. CDR1 and CDR2 (germline): DFQATT, SNEGSKA (reference sequence). CDR3: CSATDRVDYEQYF. CDR3 bases: TGCAGTGCTACCGACAGGGTGGACTACGAGCAGTACTTC.

The chain recombines TRBV4-1 with TRBJ2-3, with D possibly being TRBD2 (5 bases). CDR1 and CDR2 from the germline V gene are MGHRA and YSYEKL. This CDR3 is built from 18 residues. Trimming stripped 4 bases from V and 4 bases from J, with 24 bases between. This chain's CDR3 is CASSPRGGYPGPSDTQYF. In DNA form, the CDR3 reads TGCGCCAGCAGCCCCCGGGGTGGGTACCCGGGCCCGTCAGATACGCAGTATTTT.

The chain recombines TRBV3-1 with TRBJ1-2; weak D call: TRBD1 (6 bases). CDR3 length equals 14 residues. The V end was cut by 3 bases, the J end by 9 bases, with 17 bases between. CDR1 and CDR2 (germline): LGHDT, YNNKEL (reference sequence). In DNA, the CDR3 is TGTGCCAGCAGCCAGAAGGGGGGCCTGAGGAGCTACACCTTC. This codes for CASSQKGGLRSYTF.

The chain is built from TRBV24-1 and TRBJ1-2, with 7 bases fitting TRBD1. The CDR3 extends over 15 amino acids. Germline V gives CDR1 KGHDR, CDR2 SFDVKD. Unmatched junction bases numbered 8, after V lost 4 bases and J lost 4 bases. CDR3 sequence reads: CATSDLGTAFYGYTF. CDR3 DNA: TGTGCCACCAGTGACCTCGGGACAGCATTCTATGGCTACACCTTC.

This chain connects TRBV7-2 to TRBJ2-7, with D unclear. Germline V gene data show CDR1 as SGHTA and CDR2 as FQGNSA. The CDR3 has 15 residues. Trimming stripped 1 base from V and 4 bases from J, with 14 bases between. CDR3 loop: CASSLVANAEYEQYF. CDR3 nucleotides: TGTGCCAGCAGCTTAGTGGCCAACGCGGAATACGAGCAGTACTTC.

Many counts were recorded for this clonotype. The gene calls are TRBV6-2 or TRBV6-3 and TRBJ2-7; 12 bases line up with TRBD1. The germline V gene has CDR1 MNHEY and CDR2 SVGEGT. The CDR3 has 15 amino acids. V trimming: 6 bases; J trimming: 2 bases; junction bases outside the gene matches: 5. CDR3 sequence (DNA): TGTGCCAGCAGCCCTGGGGACAGGGGGCCCTACGAGCAGTACTTC. This codes for CASSPGDRGPYEQYF.

This clonotype occurred once. This chain connects TRBV4-1 to TRBJ2-7; 7 positions agree with TRBD1. With V trimmed by 0 bases and J by 4 bases, 9 bases remained unmatched. Germline V gene data show CDR1 as MGHRA and CDR2 as YSYEKL. The CDR3 has 16 residues. The CDR3, as DNA: TGCGCCAGCAGCCAAGAGATGGGCAGGGGGTGGTACGAGCAGTACTTC. Translated, it gives CASSQEMGRGWYEQYF.

The chain uses TRBV20-1 and TRBJ1-2, with TRBD1 identical over 10 bases. Losses at the gene ends were 5 bases for V and 8 bases for J; bases not matched to a gene: 8. Germline V gene lookup returns CDR1 DFQATT and CDR2 SNEGSKA (reference sequence). The CDR3 totals 13 residues. The CDR3 DNA is TGCAGTGCTTCCCCTCCGGACAGGGGGGGCTACACCTTC. This sequence encodes CSASPPDRGGYTF.

This clonotype has a handful of counts. The CDR3 here is CASSQVTPRNEQFF. DNA for the CDR3: TGTGCCAGCAGCCAGGTCACCCCCCGCAATGAGCAGTTCTTC. The rearrangement joins TRBV3-1 to TRBJ2-1; D remains ambiguous. The germline V and J ends were trimmed by 3 bases and 6 bases, with 12 bases remaining between them. CDR1 LGHDT and CDR2 YNNKEL come from the germline V gene (reference sequence). There are 14 residues in the CDR3.

The chain joins TRBV12-3 or TRBV12-4 to TRBJ1-1; weak D call: TRBD1 (5 bases). V was trimmed by 1 base and J by 10 bases, leaving 13 bases between them. This CDR3 has 13 amino acids. The CDR3 protein is CASSLDPGPGAFF. The CDR3, as DNA: TGTGCCAGCAGTTTAGATCCGGGACCTGGAGCTTTCTTT.

The chain couples TRBV20-1 to TRBJ2-7; D may be TRBD2 (6 bases). The germline V and J ends were trimmed by 0 bases and 0 bases, with 12 bases remaining between them. The CDR3 runs 15 residues. Germline CDR1 and CDR2: DFQATT and SNEGSKA (reference sequence). CDR3 in amino acids: CSAREGGILSYEQYF. The CDR3 DNA is TGCAGTGCTAGAGAGGGGGGAATTCTCTCCTACGAGCAGTACTTC.